The entry below describes one TCR beta chain. This entry comes from a study of blood T cell repertoires in COVID-19. Study information: COVID-19 samples collected from the United States, Italy and Spain covered acute and convalescent phases.

Living in 24 US areas, the participants were between roughly 18 and 89 years of age. Donors were grouped by their self-reported clinical history. Study processing details: How many nucleated cells were present was estimated from reference gene primer amplification. Sequencing was performed with immunoSEQ multiplex PCR; in TCRdb, only in-frame clones are kept and a portion is missing. That table gives V, J and clone size, and the DNA gave D and trimming. Among approximately 230,000 clones listed, about nine tenths were seen once. With 6 bases clipped from V and 2 bases from J, the junction kept 8 bases outside the gene matches. Per the germline V gene, CDR1 is SQVTM and CDR2 is ANQGSEA. The CDR3 is 14 residues long.

The sample comprised PBMCs or T cells enriched from blood (not recorded which). The sequence derives from a woman in her thirties with acute COVID-19. V is TRBV29-1 and J is TRBJ2-5; 8 positions match TRBD2. CDR3 in amino acids: CSVALAGKQETQYF. Here the CDR3 DNA reads TGCAGCGTAGCCTTAGCGGGAAAACAAGAGACCCAGTACTTC.